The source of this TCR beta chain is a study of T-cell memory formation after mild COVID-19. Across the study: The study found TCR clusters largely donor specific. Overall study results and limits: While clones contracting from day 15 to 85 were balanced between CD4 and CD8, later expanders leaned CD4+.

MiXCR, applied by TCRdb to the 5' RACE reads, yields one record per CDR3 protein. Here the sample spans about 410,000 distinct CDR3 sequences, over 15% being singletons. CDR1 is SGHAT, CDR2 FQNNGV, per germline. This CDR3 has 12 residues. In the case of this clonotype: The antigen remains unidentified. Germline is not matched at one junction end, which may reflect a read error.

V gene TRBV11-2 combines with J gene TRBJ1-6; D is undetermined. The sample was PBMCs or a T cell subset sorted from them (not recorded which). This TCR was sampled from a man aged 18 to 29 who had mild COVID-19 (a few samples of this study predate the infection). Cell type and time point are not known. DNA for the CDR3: TGTGCCAGCCGCCCTTTTAATTCACCACTCCACTTT. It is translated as CASRPFNSPLHF.